The sequence of this TCR beta chain was determined in a study of cytomegalovirus exposure and HLA in healthy donors. The CDR3 is made up of 15 amino acids. Per germline, CDR1 MNHNS and CDR2 SASEGT. V was clipped by 3 bases and J by 3 bases, with 12 bases between them. The study's findings and limits: The classifier, whose performance was assessed in both the original and validation cohorts, reportedly diagnosed cytomegalovirus status with high specificity and sensitivity. Later analysis suggested links between common viral pathogens and several top significant clusters. Association of about 17,000 TCR beta sequences with HLA alleles was found at 0.05 false discovery rate in a later analysis.

It was with 60 Vbeta and 13 Jbeta primers that the PCR ran. Sequencing was performed with immunoSEQ multiplex PCR; in TCRdb, only in-frame clones are kept and a portion is missing. The table shows roughly 220,000 clones, with more than 65% occurring only once. In regard to this clone: Its matching antigen is unknown.

The TCR originated in a man aged 45-65 years in good health and CMV-seronegative. The V and J genes are TRBV6-1 and TRBJ2-1; TRBD1 is a possible D gene (7 bases). The specimen was PBMCs. This chain's CDR3 is CASSDAGGIYNEQFF. The CDR3 DNA reads as TGTGCCAGCAGTGATGCAGGGGGGATCTACAATGAGCAGTTCTTC.